The 18 T cell receptor beta chains below come from one sample, sequenced in a study of siplizumab effects on memory and regulatory T cells. Clones were sequenced by immunoSEQ multiplex PCR, and TCRdb holds only the in-frame ones, with some missing. The repertoire holds approximately 100,000 clones, with 85% to 95% as singletons. Sequenced input: non-Treg CD4+ T cells sorted from blood. These receptors were obtained from a human donor in good health.

The V call is TRBV18, the J call TRBJ1-2; possible D gene TRBD1, 5 bases. V was shortened by 0 bases and J by 2 bases, with 13 bases between the two germline ends. The CDR3 length is 16 residues. Germline V gene data show CDR1 as KGHSH and CDR2 as LQKENI. CDR3 nucleotides: TGTGCCAGCTCACCACCGAACGCAGGGCGAAACTATGGCTACACCTTC. This translates into CASSPPNAGRNYGYTF. The whole variable domain, filled in from reference TRBV18 and TRBJ1-2, reads NAGVMQNPRHLVRRRGQEARLRCSPMKGHSHVYWYRQLPEEGLKFMVYLQKENIIDESGMPKERFSAEFPKEGPSILRIQQVVRGDSAAYFCASSPPNAGRNYGYTFGSGTRLTVV.

This chain uses TRBV5-1 with TRBJ2-5, with 7 bases that match TRBD1. The V and J ends lost 4 bases and 4 bases, in that order; junction bases with no gene match: 13. CDR1 is SGHRS and CDR2 is YFSETQ in the germline V gene. The CDR3 is made up of 16 amino acids. The CDR3, as DNA: TGCGCCAGCAGCCGCTCCGGGACAGAATACTTAGAGACCCAGTACTTC. It codes for CASSRSGTEYLETQYF.

V gene TRBV14 combines with J gene TRBJ1-1, with D maybe TRBD1 (5 bases). There are 13 residues in the CDR3. Trimming cost V 4 bases and J 3 bases, with 9 bases left between them. Germline values: CDR1 SGHDN, CDR2 FVKESK. CDR3 DNA sequence: TGTGCCAGCAGCCCAGCAGGGTACACTGAAGCTTTCTTT. As protein: CASSPAGYTEAFF.

The J gene is TRBJ1-1, the V gene TRBV9; D remains unclear. The germline CDR1 and CDR2 sequences are SGDLS and YYNGEE. This CDR3 region has 13 residues. Trimming shortened V by 0 bases and J by 1 base, and 4 bases separated the two germline ends. CDR3 sequence reads: CASSVARNTEAFF. For the CDR3, the DNA is TGTGCCAGCAGCGTAGCTAGGAACACTGAAGCTTTCTTT.

The rearrangement uses TRBV6-1 and TRBJ1-2; no firm D call. The CDR3 runs to 11 residues. CDR1 and CDR2 from the germline V gene are MNHNS and SASEGT. CDR3 nucleotide sequence: TGTGCGGGCAACTCTAACTATGGCTACACCTTC. Protein: CAGNSNYGYTF.

J is TRBJ2-3 and V is TRBV5-1; 10 nucleotides align to TRBD2. Trimming cost V 1 base and J 6 bases; bases outside gene matches: 8. CDR3 size: 16 residues. The germline V gene encodes CDR1 SGHRS and CDR2 YFSETQ. CDR3 region: CASSLLAGGVGDTQYF. DNA of the CDR3: TGCGCCAGCAGCTTGTTAGCGGGGGGTGTTGGGGATACGCAGTATTTT.

The rearrangement uses TRBV6-1 and TRBJ1-1, with D perhaps TRBD1 (6 bases). CDR1 MNHNS and CDR2 SASEGT come from the germline V gene. The CDR3 loop spans 17 amino acids. V lost 2 bases and J 3 bases, leaving 19 bases between the germline ends. The CDR3 reads CASSERTAQGSDTEAFF. DNA for the CDR3: TGTGCCAGCAGTGAACGGACCGCACAGGGATCAGACACTGAAGCTTTCTTT.

The J gene is TRBJ2-3, the V gene TRBV7-2, with a weak D call TRBD2 (6 bases). CDR3 size: 16 residues. With 2 bases removed from V and 2 bases from J, the gap between germline ends came to 14 bases. Germline V gives CDR1 SGHTA, CDR2 FQGNSA. CDR3: CASSLLGGGVTDTQYF. CDR3 DNA sequence: TGTGCCAGCAGCTTATTAGGAGGCGGGGTCACAGATACGCAGTATTTT.

The V gene is TRBV5-1, the J gene TRBJ2-1, with TRBD1 matching over 12 bases. The trim removed 4 bases at V and 10 bases at J, leaving 6 bases unmatched. Per the germline V gene, CDR1 is SGHRS and CDR2 is YFSETQ. CDR3 length: 14 amino acids. The CDR3 loop reads CASSVGTGGEEQFF. CDR3 nucleotides: TGCGCCAGCAGCGTCGGGACAGGGGGCGAGGAGCAGTTCTTC.

A word on this clone: A junction end diverges from the germline sequence, so it may reflect a read error. The chain has TRBV6-5 and TRBJ2-7, with 10 positions matching TRBD2. CDR1 MNHEY and CDR2 SVGAGI come from the germline V gene. CDR3 length: 15 residues. The CDR3 here is CASRQSLAGIYVQYF. The CDR3 nucleotides are TGTGCCAGCAGACAGTCACTAGCGGGGATCTACGTGCAGTACTTC.

The J gene is TRBJ2-7, the V gene TRBV19; TRBD1 is a possible D gene (5 bases). Germline lookup yields CDR1 LNHDA and CDR2 SQIVND (reference sequence). V lost 6 bases and J lost 1, with 16 bases in between. The CDR3 has 15 residues. CDR3 sequence reads: CASSQQASGSYEQYF. CDR3 nucleotide sequence: TGTGCCAGTAGCCAACAGGCGAGTGGATCCTACGAGCAGTACTTC. The full variable domain, completed using reference TRBV19 and TRBJ2-7, is DGGITQSPKYLFRKEGQNVTLSCEQNLNHDAMYWYRQDPGQGLRLIYYSQIVNDFQKGDIAEGYSVSREKKESFPLTVTSAQKNPTAFYLCASSQQASGSYEQYFGPGTRLTVT.

V and J are TRBV18 and TRBJ2-7; tentative D call: TRBD2 (5 bases). V was pared by 3 bases and J by 2 bases, with 11 bases between. The CDR3 contains 14 residues. The germline V gene encodes CDR1 KGHSH and CDR2 LQKENI. The CDR3 loop is CASSPAGIPYEQYF. CDR3 nucleotide sequence: TGTGCCAGCTCACCGGCGGGTATCCCCTACGAGCAGTACTTC.

This clone occurred once. This chain links TRBV7-8 with TRBJ1-3; TRBD1 might be the D (6 bases). The CDR3 has 18 amino acids. Germline values: CDR1 SGHVS, CDR2 FQNEAQ. V was shortened by 6 bases and J by 0 bases, with 21 bases between the two germline ends. This CDR3 is CASSSYSGAPNSGNTIYF. The CDR3, as DNA: TGTGCCAGCAGTTCGTATTCAGGGGCGCCCAACTCTGGAAACACCATATATTTT.

J is TRBJ2-2 and V is TRBV2, with D uncertain. Between the trimmed V and J ends, which lost 3 bases and 5 bases, there was a span of 10 bases. There are 14 residues in the CDR3. The germline V gene has CDR1 SNHLY and CDR2 FYNNEI. CDR3 DNA: TGTGCCAGCAGTGAGACACATGGAACCGGGGAGCTGTTTTTT. Translated, it gives CASSETHGTGELFF.

The J gene is TRBJ2-1, the V gene TRBV6-6; maybe TRBD2 (6 bases). Per the germline V gene, CDR1 is MNHNY and CDR2 is SVGAGI (reference sequence). The CDR3 has 16 amino acids. Trimming pared 0 bases from V and 4 bases from J, leaving 13 bases between. CDR3 DNA sequence: TGTGCCAGCAGTTACTCGATCGGGGAGGCTTACAATGAGCAGTTCTTC. It encodes CASSYSIGEAYNEQFF.

The rearrangement joins TRBV4-2 to TRBJ2-7; 10 bases align to TRBD2. With V trimmed by 0 bases and J by 7 bases, 9 bases remained unmatched. In germline, CDR1 is LGHNA, CDR2 YNFKEQ. The CDR3 sequence is 16 residues long. CDR3 amino acids: CASSQDLLAGLWEQYF. For the CDR3, the DNA is TGTGCCAGCAGCCAAGATTTACTAGCGGGGTTGTGGGAGCAGTACTTC.

The chain links TRBV19 to TRBJ2-3; D unresolved. The CDR3 is made up of 13 amino acids. Germline V gene lookup returns CDR1 LNHDA and CDR2 SQIVND (reference sequence). Trimming stripped 3 bases from V and 5 bases from J, with 9 bases between. Here the CDR3 DNA reads TGTGCCAGTAGTATGTCGGGTGGAGATACGCAGTATTTT. The encoded protein is CASSMSGGDTQYF.

The chain uses TRBV6-1 and TRBJ2-3, with 9 bases aligning to TRBD2. From germline, CDR1 is MNHNS and CDR2 SASEGT. V lost 1 base and J lost 6; bases outside the gene matches: 14. This CDR3 is 18 amino acids long. CDR3 nucleotides: TGTGCCAGCAGTGAAGTACTCCCGGCTAGCGGGGAGAGGGATACGCAGTATTTT. It is translated as CASSEVLPASGERDTQYF.